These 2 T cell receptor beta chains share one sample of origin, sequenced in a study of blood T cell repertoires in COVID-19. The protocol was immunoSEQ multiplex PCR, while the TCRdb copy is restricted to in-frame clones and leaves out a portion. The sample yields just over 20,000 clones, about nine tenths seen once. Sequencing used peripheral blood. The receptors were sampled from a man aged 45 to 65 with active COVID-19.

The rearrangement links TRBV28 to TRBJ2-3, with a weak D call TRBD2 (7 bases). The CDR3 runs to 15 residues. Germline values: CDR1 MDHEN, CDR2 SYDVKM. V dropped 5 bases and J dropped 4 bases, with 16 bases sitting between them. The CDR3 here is CASSLTGGGPDTQYF. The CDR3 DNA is TGTGCCAGCAGTCTGACTGGGGGGGGCCCAGATACGCAGTATTTT.

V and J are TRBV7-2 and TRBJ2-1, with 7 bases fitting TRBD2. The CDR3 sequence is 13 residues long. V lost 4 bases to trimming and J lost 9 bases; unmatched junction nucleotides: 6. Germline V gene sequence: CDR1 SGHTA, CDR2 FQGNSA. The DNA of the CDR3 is TGTGCCAGCAGCTCCGGGACTATCACTGAGCAGTTCTTC. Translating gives CASSSGTITEQFF.